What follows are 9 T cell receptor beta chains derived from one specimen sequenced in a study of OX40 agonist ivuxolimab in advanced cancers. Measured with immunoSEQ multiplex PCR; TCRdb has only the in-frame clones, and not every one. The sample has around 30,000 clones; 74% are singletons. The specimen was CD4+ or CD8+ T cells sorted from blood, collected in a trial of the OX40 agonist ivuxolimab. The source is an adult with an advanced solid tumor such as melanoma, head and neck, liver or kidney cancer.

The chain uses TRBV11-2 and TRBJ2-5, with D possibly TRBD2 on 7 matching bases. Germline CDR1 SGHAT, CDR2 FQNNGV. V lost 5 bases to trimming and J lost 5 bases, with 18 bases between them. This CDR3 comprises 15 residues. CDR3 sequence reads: CASSQEGGGGETQYF. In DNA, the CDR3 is TGTGCCAGCAGCCAAGAAGGGGGGGGAGGTGAGACCCAGTACTTC.

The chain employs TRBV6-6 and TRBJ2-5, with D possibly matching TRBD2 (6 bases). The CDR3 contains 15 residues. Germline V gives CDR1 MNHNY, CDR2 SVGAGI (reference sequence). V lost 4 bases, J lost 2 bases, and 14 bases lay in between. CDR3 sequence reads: CASSLRRGTQETQYF. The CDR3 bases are TGTGCCAGCAGTTTACGGAGAGGGACTCAAGAGACCCAGTACTTC.

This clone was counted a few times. CDR3 DNA sequence: TGTGCCAGCGACAGCAGGGGTGTTAGCACAGATACGCAGTATTTT. Protein product: CASDSRGVSTDTQYF. The chain employs TRBV6-1 and TRBJ2-3; D is perhaps TRBD1 (6 bases). Per the germline V gene, CDR1 is MNHNS and CDR2 is SASEGT. Trimming took off 8 bases at V and 0 bases at J, with 15 bases between the two ends. This CDR3 region has 15 residues.

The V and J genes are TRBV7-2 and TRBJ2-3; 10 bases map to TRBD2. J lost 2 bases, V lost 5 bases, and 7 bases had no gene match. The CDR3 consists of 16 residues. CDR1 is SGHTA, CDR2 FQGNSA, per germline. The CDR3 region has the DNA TGTGCCAGCAGCCCGAGGACTAGCGGCCTCACAGATACGCAGTATTTT. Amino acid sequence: CASSPRTSGLTDTQYF.

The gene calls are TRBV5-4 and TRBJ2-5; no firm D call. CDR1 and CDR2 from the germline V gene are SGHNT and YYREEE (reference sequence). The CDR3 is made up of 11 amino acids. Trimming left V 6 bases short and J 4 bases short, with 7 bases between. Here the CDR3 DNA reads TGTGCCAGCACGTGGGGAGAGACCCAGTACTTC. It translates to CASTWGETQYF.

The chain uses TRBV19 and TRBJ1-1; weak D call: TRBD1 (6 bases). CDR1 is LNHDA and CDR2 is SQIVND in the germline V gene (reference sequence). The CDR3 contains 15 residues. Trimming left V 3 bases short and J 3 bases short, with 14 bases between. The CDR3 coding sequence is TGTGCCAGTAGTATGATGGACAGTCTCTACACTGAAGCTTTCTTT. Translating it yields CASSMMDSLYTEAFF.

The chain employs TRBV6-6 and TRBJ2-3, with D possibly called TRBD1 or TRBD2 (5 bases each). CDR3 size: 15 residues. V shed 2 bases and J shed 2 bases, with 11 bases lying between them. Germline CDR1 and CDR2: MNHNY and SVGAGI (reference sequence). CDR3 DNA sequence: TGTGCCAGCAGTTACGGGAGACAGAACACAGATACGCAGTATTTT. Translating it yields CASSYGRQNTDTQYF.

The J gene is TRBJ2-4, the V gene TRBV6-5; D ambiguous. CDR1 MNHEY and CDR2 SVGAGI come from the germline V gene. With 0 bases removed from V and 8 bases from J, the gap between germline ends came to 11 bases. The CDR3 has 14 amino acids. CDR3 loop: CASSYSHTNDIQYF. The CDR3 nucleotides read TGTGCCAGCAGTTACTCCCATACCAATGACATTCAGTACTTC.

The CDR3 region has the DNA TGCGCCAGCAGCTTTAACGGGGTTTCCACTGAAGCTTTCTTT. The encoded protein is CASSFNGVSTEAFF. This rearrangement joins TRBV5-1 to TRBJ1-1; D call uncertain. The germline V and J ends were trimmed by 2 bases and 4 bases, with 12 bases remaining between them. The CDR3 covers 14 residues. Germline loops: CDR1 SGHRS, CDR2 YFSETQ. The whole variable domain, filled in from reference TRBV5-1 and TRBJ1-1, reads KAGVTQTPRYLIKTRGQQVTLSCSPISGHRSVSWYQQTPGQGLQFLFEYFSETQRNKGNFPGRFSGRQFSNSRSEMNVSTLELGDSALYLCASSFNGVSTEAFFGQGTRLTVV.